This T cell receptor (beta chain) was identified in a study of cytomegalovirus exposure and HLA in healthy donors (dated by TCRdb to about 2017). At the level of the whole study: An earlier analysis of roughly 500 of the donors reported 276 Gb of sequence data and 95 million to 120 million unique TCR beta sequences obtained from about 180 million T cells. About 320 gigabases of sequencing data and 80 million or so unique TCR sequences were included in an early release covering 550 to 800 HLA-typed donors. The genetic ancestry cluster associated with self-reported Caucasian donors included 70% to 85% of the roughly 400 genotyped donors. The study aimed to test whether signatures of past pathogen exposure could be identified by cataloging public T cell receptors. Using immunosequencing, the study profiled T cell repertoires from 500 to 800 subjects and related those repertoires to cytomegalovirus serostatus. Along with the roughly 710-subject first cohort, a separate validation cohort of around 110 different subjects was used. To predict cytomegalovirus infection status, the study combined high-throughput TCR immunosequencing, statistical association of individual TCRs with disease status, and machine learning. In a later analysis, previously published TCR beta repertoires from some 640 donors were re-analyzed and high-resolution HLA genotyping was added so that TCR occurrence patterns could be studied. The later analysis used no new phenotypic data to find candidate immune exposures, relying instead on TCR beta sequences and their occurrence across donors. An earlier analysis of around 580 of the donors used high-throughput TCR beta sequencing to judge whether each TCR beta V gene segment behaved as functional or pseudogenic. Donor age, sex, ethnicity and CMV serostatus were compiled alongside the repertoire data. Genome-wide SNP genotypes for about 55% of the roughly 670 donors were used in a later genetic analysis, which treated that subset as a discovery cohort. Every repertoire in the discovery cohort had been generated on one and the same sequencing platform. Class I and class II HLA loci were covered by the typing at four-digit resolution. Typing coverage differed by locus: A, B, C, DRB1 and DQB1 were typed in about 629-640 donors, DQA1 in 500 to 550, DPA1 in roughly 590, and DPB1 in just under 490. About five DR-DQ haplotypes were treated as single units for association and clustering because of strong linkage in the cohort. Among roughly 370 genotyped donors of the cohort, an average of roughly 240,000 unique TCR beta nucleotide sequences were sequenced per donor, roughly 20% of them non-productive.

Library preparation used the immunoSEQ multiplex PCR assay. For the multiplex PCR, a mixture combining 60 forward primers for TCR Vbeta segments and 13 reverse primers for TCR Jbeta segments was used. Amplification of the CDR3 region of rearranged TCR beta genes was performed with a multiplex PCR assay on genomic DNA. Amplified TCR beta libraries were sequenced as 87-base-pair reads on the Illumina HiSeq System. Processing in the source paper ran as follows. A later analysis counted tens of millions of unique TCR beta chains across the 666 repertoires, and 10 million to 12 million of these chains were shared by at least two donors. Raw reads were error-corrected and collapsed into unique sequences with a nearest-neighbor algorithm that merged closely related sequences to remove PCR and sequencing errors. To assign V, D and J gene segments, CDR3 sequences were aligned to IMGT reference sequences. For a sequence to be retained, at least a six-nucleotide match to both a V gene segment and a J gene segment was required. A rearrangement counted as productive if the CDR3 had no stop codons and remained in frame with V and J, and every other rearrangement counted as non-productive. CDR3 was defined by IMGT convention, running from the second conserved V-encoded cysteine to the conserved J-encoded phenylalanine. Sequences without an unambiguous match to a single V gene segment were excluded from the earlier analysis of about 630 of the donors. An earlier analysis of 587 of the donors called V segments functional above 56.7% productive rearrangements and segregating when the between-donor standard deviation exceeded 5%. A statistical classification framework was built for diagnosing cytomegalovirus status from the catalog of TCR beta chain sequences. V and J gene assignment, in a later analysis, came from comparing TCR nucleotide sequences with IMGT/GENE-DB human TR gene sequences. In a later analysis, CDR3 sequences and most-parsimonious VDJ recombination scenarios were assigned using the TCRdist pipeline. In a later analysis, each TCR beta chain was defined by its CDR3 amino acid sequence together with its V-gene family, and reads without a unique V-gene family were excluded. As a way to deal with suspected cross-contamination and a sequencing artifact, a later analysis dropped hundreds of nucleotide sequences that were highly shared and had low generation probability. For each public chain, a later analysis derived a clonal expansion index from normalized ranks of inferred template counts within each repertoire. In a later analysis, generation probabilities were computed with a VDJ recombination model fitted to out-of-frame rearrangements, and the resulting probabilities were checked against IGoR. A later analysis scored TCR-TCR, TCR-HLA and TCR-CMV co-occurrence with hypergeometric tests, applying a repertoire-size bias correction to TCR pairs. In a later analysis, false discovery rates were estimated by permuting HLA or CMV assignments 20 times. In a later analysis, co-occurring TCRs were grouped using DBSCAN, with TCRdist sequence similarity added in when clustering inside HLA-allele-positive subsets. Co-occurrence clustering excluded repertoires with fewer than 30,000 or more than 120,000 public chains, plus five with anomalous nucleotide sharing. TCRdb holds this immuneACCESS table with in-frame rearrangements only. Some clones are missing; in checked studies, unresolved V genes explain under half, and the rest has no known cause. That table gives V, J and clone size, and the DNA gave D and trimming. Within this sample are under 200,000 clones, with about 71% of them counted one time only. Jointly, the top ten make up less than 1.5% of the sample.

A note on this clone: Its antigen is currently not known. No qualities accompany the bases; no much larger clone lies one base away.

Study-wide findings and limitations: According to a later genetic analysis, donors in an Asian-associated ancestry cluster had fewer N-insertions in productive TCRs than the approximately 630-donor mean. When HLA alleles, especially DR and DQ, strongly co-occurred, TCR associations were difficult to assign to individual alleles. The study listed approximately 150 TCR beta chains as associated with cytomegalovirus. A later analysis associated 15,000 or so TCR beta sequences with specific HLA alleles at a false discovery rate of 0.05. Most TCR sequences were seen in very few donors, while some public TCRs were found in many individuals. A cluster of highly shared sequence variants was judged likely to be a technical artifact of the sequencing pipeline. The earlier analysis of 587 of the donors excluded approximately 15 rarely observed V segments, including chromosome 9 orphons, because counts were too low. It was suggested by the authors that the approach could potentially be generalized to other disease states and immunological phenotypes. According to a later analysis, most CMV-associated TCR beta chains appeared to be HLA-restricted, and the HLA associations seemed to be driven largely by CMV exposure. In vitro tests confirmed that a few of the cytomegalovirus-associated TCR beta chains recognize cytomegalovirus antigens. A further reported finding was that TCR beta sequences accurately predicted the HLA-A and HLA-B alleles for most subjects in the first cohort. The only immune exposure information available for the cohort was CMV serostatus. A later analysis reported that several top co-occurrence clusters appeared linked to parvovirus B19, influenza, CMV and Epstein-Barr virus. Correlated functional status among segregating V segments might reflect linkage disequilibrium, but an unknown experimental factor could not be ruled out. Some IMGT-functional V segments, including TRBV6-2 and TRBV6-3, could not be distinguished by the 87-base-pair reads and were therefore excluded. In an earlier analysis of several hundred of the donors, most TCR beta V segments were observed in productive rearrangements about 87% or about 30% of the time, broadly matching IMGT annotations. Because some donors lacked HLA typing at each locus, the association tests relied only on the typed subset. In both the original and validation cohorts, the classifier was reported to diagnose cytomegalovirus status with high specificity and sensitivity. According to a later analysis, TCR association rates differed among HLA loci, with DRB1 alleles showing the most associated TCRs and HLA-C alleles showing the fewest. V-gene and J-gene trimming of TCR beta chains was associated with a missense DCLRE1C variant in a later genetic analysis, and the association was replicated in an independent cohort. The presence/absence analyses assumed that sequencing depth was roughly uniform across donors, and that assumption may not be true. Compared with equally common non-associated chains, HLA-associated TCR beta chains in a later analysis were more clonally expanded and had lower generation probabilities. Only TCR beta chains were sequenced in this cohort, and the absence of alpha or paired-chain data limited detectable features.

The germline V gene (reference sequence) yields LNHDA for CDR1 and SQIVND for CDR2. Including the terminal cysteine and phenylalanine, the CDR3 comprises 14 residues. The entry retains the CDR3 DNA only, 42 bases that are in frame from base 1. Cut back by 5 bases and 3 bases, the V and J ends lie 13 bases apart. The cohort consisted of some 730 healthy bone marrow donors. All cohort members were sampled while nominally healthy, although unrecorded immune exposures were likely present. The donor tested CMV seronegative and was one of the 352 seronegative cohort members. Each donor provided a peripheral blood sample, and peripheral blood mononuclear cells were used for TCR beta sequencing. The Qiagen DNeasy Blood Extraction Kit was used to extract genomic DNA from the blood cell samples.

The sample comprised PBMCs. The receptor comes from a man aged 50-60 years in good health and CMV-seronegative. The chain was built from TRBV19 and TRBJ1-1; too little of a D gene remains to name it. In nucleotides, the sequence is TGTGCCAGTAGTCTCGCGCCGGGAGACACTGAAGCTTTCTTT. Translated, it reads CASSLAPGDTEAFF.